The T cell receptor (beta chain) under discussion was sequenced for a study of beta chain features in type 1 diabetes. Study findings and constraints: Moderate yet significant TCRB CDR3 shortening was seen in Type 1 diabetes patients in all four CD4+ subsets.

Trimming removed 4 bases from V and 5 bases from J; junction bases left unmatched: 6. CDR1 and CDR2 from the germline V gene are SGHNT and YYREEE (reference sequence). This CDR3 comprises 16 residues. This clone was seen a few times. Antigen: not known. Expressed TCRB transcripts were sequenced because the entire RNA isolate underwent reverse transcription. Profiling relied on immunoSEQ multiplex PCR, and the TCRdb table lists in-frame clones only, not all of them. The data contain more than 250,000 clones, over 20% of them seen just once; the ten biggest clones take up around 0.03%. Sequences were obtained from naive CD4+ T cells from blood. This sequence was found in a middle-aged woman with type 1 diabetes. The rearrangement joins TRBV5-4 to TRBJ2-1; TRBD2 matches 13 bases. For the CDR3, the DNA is TGTGCCAGCAGCATAACGGGACTAGCGGGGAACAATGAGCAGTTCTTC. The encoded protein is CASSITGLAGNNEQFF. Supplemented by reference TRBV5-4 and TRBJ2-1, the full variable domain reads ETGVTQSPTHLIKTRGQQVTLRCSSQSGHNTVSWYQQALGQGPQFIFQYYREEENGRGNFPPRFSGLQFPNYSSELNVNALELDDSALYLCASSITGLAGNNEQFFGPGTRLTVL.